This is a list of T cell receptor beta chains from one sample in a study of long-term antiretroviral therapy in people with HIV. Produced via immunoSEQ multiplex PCR; TCRdb's table is partial and in-frame only. Counted here are 30,000 to 40,000 clones, around 94% occurring once; the ten biggest clones make up 3.5% to 4.5%. This specimen consisted of unsorted PBMCs, obtained around 5.5 years after starting antiretroviral therapy. All receptors come from a woman between 45 and 60 years old with HIV. CDR3s include the opening cysteine and the closing phenylalanine or tryptophan. The order of the fields is D gene, V gene, J gene, clone size, CDR3 DNA, CDR3 protein. The D gene is left open where the match is weak. Clone size, where shown, is once, few, many, or a class for clones that have expanded.

-,TRBV7-6,TRBJ2-1,-,TGTGCCAGCAGCGGCCGGGACGCCGACGAGGGGGGACGTGACTACAATGAGCAGTTCTTC,CASSGRDADEGGRDYNEQFF
-,TRBV5-4,TRBJ1-2,-,TGTGCCAGCAGCTTGGACGGGTATGGCTACACCTTC,CASSLDGYGYTF
-,TRBV10-3,TRBJ1-5,-,TGTGCCATCAGTGAGTCGATGACGGAGAGGCCCCAGCATTTT,CAISESMTERPQHF
-,TRBV7-2,TRBJ2-3,-,TGTGCCAGCAGCTTAGGAAGAGGGGGCACAGATACGCAGTATTTT,CASSLGRGGTDTQYF
TRBD2,TRBV5-1,TRBJ2-3,-,TGCGCCAGCAGCTTGAAGATAGCGGGGGGTAGGACAGATACGCAGTATTTT,CASSLKIAGGRTDTQYF
-,TRBV15,TRBJ1-1,-,TGTGCCACCAGCAGAGATGGGGTAATTAGGGCAGAAAACACTGAAGCTTTCTTT,CATSRDGVIRAENTEAFF
TRBD1,TRBV4-1,TRBJ2-7,-,TGCGCCAGCAGCCAAGGGGATTTTATAGGACAGGGGTTATACGAGCAGTACTTC,CASSQGDFIGQGLYEQYF
TRBD1,TRBV10-3,TRBJ2-7,-,TGTGCCATCAGTGACCGGGACAGGGACTACGAGCAGTACTTC,CAISDRDRDYEQYF
TRBD1,TRBV9,TRBJ1-6,-,TGTGCCAGCAGTCCCACAGGGGCTTGGGCTCGGGAAAATTCACCCCTCCACTTT,CASSPTGAWARENSPLHF
-,TRBV5-4,TRBJ2-7,-,TGTGCCAGCAGCTTGGTTCGGCCCAGCTCCTACGAGCAGTACTTC,CASSLVRPSSYEQYF
TRBD1,TRBV5-4,TRBJ1-4,-,TGTGCCAGCAGCTTTGACAGGGGGCAGGGTAATGAAAAACTGTTTTTT,CASSFDRGQGNEKLFF
TRBD2,TRBV5-1,TRBJ2-3,-,TGCGCCAGCAGTGAGTTGGCTAGCGGGGGGAGCACAGATACGCAGTATTTT,CASSELASGGSTDTQYF
-,TRBV27,TRBJ1-2,-,TGTGCCAGCAGCCGAAACTCGGGGTATGGCTACACCTTC,CASSRNSGYGYTF
-,TRBV7-6,TRBJ2-3,-,TGTGCCAGCAGCTTAGCCCCAGCCGCGGATCTAGATACGCAGTATTTT,CASSLAPAADLDTQYF
TRBD2,TRBV5-1,TRBJ2-1,-,TGCGCCAGCAGCTTTTCCCCGGGGGGGCTTGAGCAGTTCTTC,CASSFSPGGLEQFF
-,TRBV2,TRBJ2-6,-,TGTGCCAGCAGTCTGGCCAGCCCGAACCTCTCTGGGGCCAACGTCCTGACTTTC,CASSLASPNLSGANVLTF
TRBD1,TRBV5-1,TRBJ2-3,once,TGCGCCAGCAGCTTGGGGTATTGGCAGGGGGAAGCGAAGTCTATTGATACGCAGTATTTT,CASSLGYWQGEAKSIDTQYF
-,TRBV18,TRBJ1-2,-,TGTGCCAGCTCACCGGGAGGGAAAGGCTATGGCTACACCTTC,CASSPGGKGYGYTF